The clone carrying this T cell receptor beta chain has a single count. These data originate in a study of cytomegalovirus exposure and HLA in healthy donors. The PCR employed 60 Vbeta primers together with 13 Jbeta primers. Profiling relied on immunoSEQ multiplex PCR, and the TCRdb table lists in-frame clones only, not all of them. The table has 150,000 to 200,000 clones, approximately 85% seen once. The CDR3 length is 16 residues. Trimming cost V 0 bases and J 0 bases; bases outside gene matches: 1. Germline CDR1 is SGHNT and CDR2 is YYREEE (reference sequence). The clonotype comes from a woman in her forties or fifties in good health and CMV-seronegative. Sequenced: PBMCs. The chain joins TRBV5-4 to TRBJ1-3, with TRBD1 matching 9 bases. The CDR3: CASSLADRGSGNTIYF. The CDR3 DNA reads TGTGCCAGCAGCTTGGCGGACAGGGGCTCTGGAAACACCATATATTTT.